These 8 T cell receptor beta chains originate from one sample sequenced in a study of T cell repertoires in ileal Crohn's disease. Clones were read by immunoSEQ multiplex PCR, and TCRdb kept only the in-frame ones, dropping some. The table shows 5,000 or so clones, with approximately 78% occurring only once. Sequencing was carried out using ileal tissue. The receptors derive from an adult with Crohn's disease.

This clone has just one count. This sequence joins TRBV4-3 and TRBJ2-4; possible D gene TRBD1, 6 bases. V was cut by 1 base and J by 0 bases, with 13 bases left in between. Per germline, CDR1 LGHNA and CDR2 YSLEER. The length of the CDR3 is 17 residues. The CDR3 bases are TGCGCCAGCAGCCAAGGGTTATTGACAGGAGCCAAAAACATTCAGTACTTC. This gives the protein CASSQGLLTGAKNIQYF.

The rearrangement uses TRBV28 and TRBJ2-5; 8 positions agree with TRBD2. J lost 5 bases, V lost 8 bases, and 7 bases had no gene match. The CDR3 length is 13 residues. The germline CDR1 and CDR2 sequences are MDHEN and SYDVKM. The CDR3, as DNA: TGTGCCAGCTGCCGCGGGGGGCGTGAGACCCAGTACTTC. Translated, it gives CASCRGGRETQYF.

The chain couples TRBV7-9 to TRBJ2-7; TRBD2 matches 8 bases. CDR3 size: 13 residues. J lost 2 bases, V lost 10 bases, and 7 bases had no gene match. Germline CDR1 is SEHNR and CDR2 is FQNEAQ (reference sequence). The CDR3 DNA is TGTGCCACGGGGGGGCAGGAAACCTACGAGCAGTACTTC. Translated: CATGGQETYEQYF.

This clone is large. The chain uses TRBV7-2 and TRBJ1-3; D is ambiguous. This CDR3 is 15 amino acids long. Germline CDR1 is SGHTA and CDR2 is FQGNSA. Trimming removed 5 bases at V and 0 bases at J, with 11 bases between. CDR3 nucleotides: TGTGCCAGCAGCCCGAGCATATCCTCTGGAAACACCATATATTTT. This gives the protein CASSPSISSGNTIYF.

The V call is TRBV28, the J call TRBJ2-7, with 11 bases identical to TRBD1. CDR1 is MDHEN and CDR2 is SYDVKM in the germline V gene. This CDR3 has 14 amino acids. V gave up 7 bases and J gave up 1 base; unmatched junction bases: 3. CDR3 region: CASNRDRGSYEQYF. Written as DNA, the CDR3 is TGTGCCAGCAATAGGGACAGGGGGTCCTACGAGCAGTACTTC.

This clone was seen more than once but under ten times. The gene calls are TRBV6-1 and TRBJ2-2; 10 bases agree with TRBD2. The germline V gene encodes CDR1 MNHNS and CDR2 SASEGT. The junction had 5 bases not matched to a gene; V was cut back by 8 bases and J by 5 bases. The CDR3 contains 14 residues. The CDR3 region has the DNA TGTGCCAGCGGGGGGACTAGCGAAACCGGGGAGCTGTTTTTT. Translated, it gives CASGGTSETGELFF.

The chain recombines TRBV15 with TRBJ1-2; no reliable D call. Looked up from germline, CDR1 is LNHNV and CDR2 is YYDKDF (reference sequence). The CDR3 is 13 amino acids. The V and J ends lost 0 bases and 6 bases respectively, with 8 bases between them. In nucleotides, the CDR3 is TGTGCCACCAGCAGAGATGAGGCCCATGGCTACACCTTC. Protein sequence: CATSRDEAHGYTF.

The V call is TRBV6-5, the J call TRBJ2-2; TRBD1 matches at 10 bases. The CDR3 is 15 amino acids. Germline loops: CDR1 MNHEY, CDR2 SVGAGI. The V and J ends lost 2 bases and 6 bases, in that order; junction bases with no gene match: 3. CDR3 amino acids: CASSYRQGAAGELFF. As DNA, the CDR3 is TGTGCCAGCAGTTACAGACAGGGGGCGGCCGGGGAGCTGTTTTTT.